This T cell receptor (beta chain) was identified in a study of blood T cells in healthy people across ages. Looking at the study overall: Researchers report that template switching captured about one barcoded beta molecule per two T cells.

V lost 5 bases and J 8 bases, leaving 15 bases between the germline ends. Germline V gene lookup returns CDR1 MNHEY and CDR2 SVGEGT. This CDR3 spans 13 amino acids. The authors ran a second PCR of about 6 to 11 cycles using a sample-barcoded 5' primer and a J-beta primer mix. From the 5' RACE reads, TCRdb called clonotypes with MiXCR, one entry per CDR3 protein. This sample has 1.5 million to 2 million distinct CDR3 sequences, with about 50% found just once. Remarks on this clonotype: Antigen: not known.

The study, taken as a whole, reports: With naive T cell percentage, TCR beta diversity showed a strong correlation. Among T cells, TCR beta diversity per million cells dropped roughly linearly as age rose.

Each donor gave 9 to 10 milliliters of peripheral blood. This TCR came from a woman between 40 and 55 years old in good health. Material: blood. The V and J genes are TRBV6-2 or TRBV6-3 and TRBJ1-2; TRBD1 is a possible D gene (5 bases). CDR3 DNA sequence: TGTGCCAGCAGTGACGGGGGTGCTCGCGGCTACACCTTC. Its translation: CASSDGGARGYTF.